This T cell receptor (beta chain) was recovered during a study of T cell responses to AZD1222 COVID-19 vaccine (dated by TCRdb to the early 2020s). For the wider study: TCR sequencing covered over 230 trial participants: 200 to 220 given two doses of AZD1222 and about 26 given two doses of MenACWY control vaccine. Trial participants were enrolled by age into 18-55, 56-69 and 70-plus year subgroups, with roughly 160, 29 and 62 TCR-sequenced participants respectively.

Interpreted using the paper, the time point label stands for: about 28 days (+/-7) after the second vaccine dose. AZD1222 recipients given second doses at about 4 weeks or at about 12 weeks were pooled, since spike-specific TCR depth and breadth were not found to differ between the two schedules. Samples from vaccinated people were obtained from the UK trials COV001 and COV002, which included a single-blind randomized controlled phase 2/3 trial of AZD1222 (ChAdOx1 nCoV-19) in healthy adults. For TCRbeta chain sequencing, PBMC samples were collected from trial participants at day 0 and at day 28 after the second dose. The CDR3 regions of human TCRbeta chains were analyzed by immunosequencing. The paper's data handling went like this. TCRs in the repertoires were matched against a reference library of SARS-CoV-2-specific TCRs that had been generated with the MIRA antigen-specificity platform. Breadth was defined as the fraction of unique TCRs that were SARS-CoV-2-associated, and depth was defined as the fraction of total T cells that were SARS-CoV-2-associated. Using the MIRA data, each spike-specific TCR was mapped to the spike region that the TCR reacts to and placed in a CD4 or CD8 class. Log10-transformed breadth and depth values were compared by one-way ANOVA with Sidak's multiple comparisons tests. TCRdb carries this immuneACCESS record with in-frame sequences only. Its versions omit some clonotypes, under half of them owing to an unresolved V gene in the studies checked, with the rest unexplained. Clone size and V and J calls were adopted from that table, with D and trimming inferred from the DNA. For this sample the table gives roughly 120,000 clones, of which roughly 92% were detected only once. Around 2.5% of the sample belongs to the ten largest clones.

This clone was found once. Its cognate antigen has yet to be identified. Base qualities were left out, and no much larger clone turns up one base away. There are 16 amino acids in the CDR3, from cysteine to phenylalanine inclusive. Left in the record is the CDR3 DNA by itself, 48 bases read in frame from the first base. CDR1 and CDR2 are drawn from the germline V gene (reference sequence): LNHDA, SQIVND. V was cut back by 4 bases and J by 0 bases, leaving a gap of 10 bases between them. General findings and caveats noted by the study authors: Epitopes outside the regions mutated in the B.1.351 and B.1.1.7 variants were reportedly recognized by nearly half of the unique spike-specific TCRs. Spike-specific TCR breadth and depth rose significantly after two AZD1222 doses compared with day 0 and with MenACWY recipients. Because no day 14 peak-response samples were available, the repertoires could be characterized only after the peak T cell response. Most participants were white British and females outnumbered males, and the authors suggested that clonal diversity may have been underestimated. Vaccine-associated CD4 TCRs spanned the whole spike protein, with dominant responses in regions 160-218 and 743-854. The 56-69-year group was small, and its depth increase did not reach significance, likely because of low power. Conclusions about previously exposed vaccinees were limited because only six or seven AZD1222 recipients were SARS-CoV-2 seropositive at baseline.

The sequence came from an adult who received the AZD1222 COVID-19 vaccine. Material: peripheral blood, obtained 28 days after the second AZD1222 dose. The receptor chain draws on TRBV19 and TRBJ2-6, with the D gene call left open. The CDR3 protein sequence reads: CASSRLQSSGANVLTF. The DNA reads TGTGCCAGTAGTAGACTTCAGAGCTCTGGGGCCAACGTCCTGACTTTC.